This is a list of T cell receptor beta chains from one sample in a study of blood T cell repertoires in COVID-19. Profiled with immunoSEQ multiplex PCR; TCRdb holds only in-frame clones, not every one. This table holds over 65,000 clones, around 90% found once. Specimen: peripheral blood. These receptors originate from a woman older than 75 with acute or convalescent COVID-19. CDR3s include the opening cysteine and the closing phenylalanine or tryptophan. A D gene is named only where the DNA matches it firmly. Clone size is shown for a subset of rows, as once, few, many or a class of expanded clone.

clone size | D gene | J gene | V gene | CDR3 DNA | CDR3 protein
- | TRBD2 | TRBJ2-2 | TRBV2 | TGTGCCAGCAGTTCTGGACTAGCGCTTACGAACACCGGGGAGCTGTTTTTT | CASSSGLALTNTGELFF
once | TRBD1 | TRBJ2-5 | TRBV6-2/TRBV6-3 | TGTGCCAGCAGCCATCCCTGGACAGGGGGAGAGACCCAGTACTTC | CASSHPWTGGETQYF
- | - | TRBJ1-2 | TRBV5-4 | TGTGCCAGCAGCTTGGATGGCAGGGCCAGCTATGGCTACACCTTC | CASSLDGRASYGYTF
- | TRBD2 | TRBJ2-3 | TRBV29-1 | TGCAGCGTTAGCGGGACTAGCCTCAACGCGCAGTATTTT | CSVSGTSLNAQYF
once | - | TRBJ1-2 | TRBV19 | TGTGCCAGTATTACTAGGGGGACTGGCTACACCTTC | CASITRGTGYTF
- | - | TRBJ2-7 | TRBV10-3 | TGTGCCATCAGTCAGGGGATTTCCTACGAGCAGTACTTC | CAISQGISYEQYF
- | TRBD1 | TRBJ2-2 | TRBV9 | TGTGCCAGCAGCGTAGGGCAGGGGGCCACCGGGGAGCTGTTTTTT | CASSVGQGATGELFF
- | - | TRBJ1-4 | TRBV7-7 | TGTGCTAGCAGCCCAGCGGGGGCAGGTAATGAAAAACTGTTTTTT | CASSPAGAGNEKLFF
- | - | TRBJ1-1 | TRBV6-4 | TGTGCCAGCAGTTTTGAGACTGAAGCTTTCTTT | CASSFETEAFF
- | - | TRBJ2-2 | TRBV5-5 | TGTGCCAGCAGCTTGGAGGGGACGAACACCGGGGAGCTGTTTTTT | CASSLEGTNTGELFF
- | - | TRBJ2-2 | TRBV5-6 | TGTGCCAGCAGCTTGGGGCAGGGAAGGATAGGGGAGCTGTTTTTT | CASSLGQGRIGELFF
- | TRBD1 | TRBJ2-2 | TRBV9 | TGTGCCAGCAGCGTTTTTAATTTTTTAGGACAGGGGTCCACCGGGGAGCTGTTTTTT | CASSVFNFLGQGSTGELFF
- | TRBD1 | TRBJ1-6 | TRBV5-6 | TGTGCCAGCAGCCTCCCGGGGACAGGAAATTCACCCCTCCACTTT | CASSLPGTGNSPLHF
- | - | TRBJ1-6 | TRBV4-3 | TGCGCCAGCAGCCAAGACCCTTGGCGCGGGGGGGCGGTGGATTCACCCCTCCACTTT | CASSQDPWRGGAVDSPLHF
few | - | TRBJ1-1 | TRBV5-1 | TGCGCCAGCAGCGGTACAGGCATGAACACTGAAGCTTTCTTT | CASSGTGMNTEAFF
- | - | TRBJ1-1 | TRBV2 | TGTGCCAGCAGTGCAACAGGGTCAGTCACTGAAGCTTTCTTT | CASSATGSVTEAFF
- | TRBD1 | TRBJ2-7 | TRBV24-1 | TGTGCCACCAGTCAGACAGGGGTCGAGCAGTACTTC | CATSQTGVEQYF
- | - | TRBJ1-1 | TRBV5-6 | TGTGCCAGCAGCCCGGGTCCCGGGAGGCCGCAGGACACTGAAGCTTTCTTT | CASSPGPGRPQDTEAFF
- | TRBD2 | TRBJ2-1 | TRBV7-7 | TGTGCTAGCAGCCCTTCTAGCGGCCGAAACAATGAGCAGTTCTTC | CASSPSSGRNNEQFF
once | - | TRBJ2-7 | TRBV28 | TGTGCCAGCAGTCCCCTTTCGGGAAGCTCCTACGAGCAGTACTTC | CASSPLSGSSYEQYF